The rows below give T cell receptor beta chains drawn from one sample of a study of beta chain features in type 1 diabetes. Clones were read by immunoSEQ multiplex PCR, and TCRdb kept only the in-frame ones, dropping some. The top ten clones hold 0.55% to 0.65% of a sample with over 150,000 clones, about 8.1% of them seen once. Sequencing was carried out using central memory CD4+ T cells from blood. The receptors were gathered from a young man in good health. CDR3s include the opening cysteine and the closing phenylalanine or tryptophan. A D gene is named only where the DNA matches it firmly. The size field is filled for only some rows; it gives once, few, many or a size class.

clone_size	j_call	v_call	d_call	cdr3_nt	cdr3_aa
few	TRBJ2-4	TRBV6-6	.	TGTGCCAGCAGCGACATTAACAAGGACATTCAGTACTTC	CASSDINKDIQYF
few	TRBJ2-1	TRBV11-3	.	TGTGCCAGCAGCTCGGGGAAATACAATGAGCAGTTCTTC	CASSSGKYNEQFF
.	TRBJ2-7	TRBV27	TRBD1	TGTGCCAGCAGTTATGGCCGGGACAGGGGGCTTGGAGGGCAGTACTTC	CASSYGRDRGLGGQYF
few	TRBJ2-1	TRBV14	.	TGTGCCAGCAGCCAGGTGGTCGGGTCAGCATCAGCCTACAATGAGCAGTTCTTC	CASSQVVGSASAYNEQFF
.	TRBJ2-5	TRBV28	TRBD1	TGTGCCAGCAGTCCCGTCGGACAGGGTAGACAAGAGACCCAGTACTTC	CASSPVGQGRQETQYF
.	TRBJ1-6	TRBV5-1	.	TGCGCCAGCAGCTTTGCAGGGGCCGATATCTTAAATTCACCCCTCCACTTT	CASSFAGADILNSPLHF
.	TRBJ2-1	TRBV30	.	TGTGCCTGGAGTGTTAGGGGACTCCCAAGCTCCTACAATGAGCAGTTCTTC	CAWSVRGLPSSYNEQFF
many	TRBJ2-3	TRBV7-2	.	TGTGCCAGCAGCTTTTCCCAGGGCACAGATACGCAGTATTTT	CASSFSQGTDTQYF
.	TRBJ1-2	TRBV28	.	TGTGCCAGCAGACTCTCGACGGGAGTTAACTATGGCTACACCTTC	CASRLSTGVNYGYTF
few	TRBJ2-7	TRBV5-7	.	TGTGCCAGCAGCTTGGCTGTGACTAGTTGTTACGAGCAGTACTTC	CASSLAVTSCYEQYF
.	TRBJ2-4	TRBV7-2	.	TGTGCCAGCAGCTCGAGTACTAATGCCAAAAACATTCAGTACTTC	CASSSSTNAKNIQYF
few	TRBJ1-6	TRBV18	TRBD1	TGTGCCAGCTCAGATCGACAGGGTAGCTCACCCCTCCACTTT	CASSDRQGSSPLHF
few	TRBJ2-1	TRBV29-1	TRBD1	TGCAGCGTCCGGGACAGGTCTTCCAATGAGCAGTTCTTC	CSVRDRSSNEQFF
.	TRBJ2-7	TRBV4-1	TRBD1	TGCGCCAGCAGCCAGCCCACCCGGGACAGGGTCTACGAGCAGTACTTC	CASSQPTRDRVYEQYF
.	TRBJ1-2	TRBV7-9	.	TGTGCCAGCAGCCCCACAGGGTATGGCTACACCTTC	CASSPTGYGYTF
many	TRBJ2-1	TRBV27	TRBD1	TGTGCCAGCAGTTTAACCTTTGACAGGGGAGGTCGGAATGAGCAGTTCTTC	CASSLTFDRGGRNEQFF
few	TRBJ2-7	TRBV7-6	TRBD1	TGTGCCAGCAGCGCCGGGACAGACTACGAGCAGTACTTC	CASSAGTDYEQYF
many	TRBJ1-3	TRBV18	TRBD1	TGTGCCAGCTCACCGACCACTGGGGACAGGGCTGGAAACACCATATATTTT	CASSPTTGDRAGNTIYF
.	TRBJ2-1	TRBV6-5	.	TGTGCCAGCAGTTACGGACAGCACAATGAGCAGTTCTTC	CASSYGQHNEQFF
.	TRBJ2-1	TRBV11-2	TRBD1	TGTGCCAGCAGCCGAACGCTGGGACAGCCTTACAATGAGCAGTTCTTC	CASSRTLGQPYNEQFF
.	TRBJ2-2	TRBV4-1	.	TGCGCCAGCAGTCAAGTAACGGGGAACACCGGGGAGCTGTTTTTT	CASSQVTGNTGELFF
.	TRBJ1-3	TRBV5-1	.	TGCGCCAGCAGCTTGGGACTCTCTGGAAACACCATATATTTT	CASSLGLSGNTIYF
few	TRBJ2-3	TRBV25-1	TRBD1	TGTGCCAGCAGTGACGGGACAGGCACAGATACGCAGTATTTT	CASSDGTGTDTQYF
.	TRBJ2-3	TRBV30	.	TGTGCCTGGCGACTAGGGTACACAGATACGCAGTATTTT	CAWRLGYTDTQYF
few	TRBJ2-7	TRBV7-2	TRBD1	TGTGCCAGCAGCCCCTCGGGACAGGGATACGAGCAGTACTTC	CASSPSGQGYEQYF
.	TRBJ1-3	TRBV6-6	.	TGTGCCAGCAGTTACTCAAGTGGCCTTCCTGGAAACACCATATATTTT	CASSYSSGLPGNTIYF
few	TRBJ1-2	TRBV28	.	TGTGCCAGCAGTTTCCCATACAGTCTCAATCCTAACTATGGCTACACCTTC	CASSFPYSLNPNYGYTF
few	TRBJ1-5	TRBV7-9	TRBD1	TGTGCCAGCAGCTGGGCGACAGGGGGCGACCAGCCCCAGCATTTT	CASSWATGGDQPQHF
.	TRBJ1-1	TRBV5-1	TRBD1	TGCGCCAGCAGCCCGGGAGACAGGGCGAGCACTGAAGCTTTCTTT	CASSPGDRASTEAFF
few	TRBJ1-2	TRBV5-1	TRBD1	TGCGCCAGCAGCTTGGATACAGGGGCATACTATGGCTACACCTTC	CASSLDTGAYYGYTF
.	TRBJ1-6	TRBV6-5	.	TGTGCCAGCAGGTCGCGGGAATCACCCCTCCACTTT	CASRSRESPLHF
few	TRBJ1-2	TRBV19	TRBD1	TGTGCCAGTAGTCCACGGACAGGGCGGGACTATGGCTACACCTTC	CASSPRTGRDYGYTF
many	TRBJ2-2	TRBV18	.	TGTGCCAGCTCACCACCGTCCAGGGCAGGACGCACCGGGGAGCTGTTTTTT	CASSPPSRAGRTGELFF
.	TRBJ2-6	TRBV28	TRBD1	TGTGCCAGCAGATCGGGGACAGGGGTCTCTGGGGCCAACGTCCTGACTTTC	CASRSGTGVSGANVLTF
.	TRBJ1-2	TRBV12-2	.	TGTGCAAGTCGCCCAACCATAACGGGACAGGCGACGGATGGCTACACCTTC	CASRPTITGQATDGYTF
.	TRBJ2-4	TRBV11-2	.	TGTGCCAGCAGCAATCTGGCGCAGGGCAGGGCCAAAAACATTCAGTACTTC	CASSNLAQGRAKNIQYF
few	TRBJ2-1	TRBV18	TRBD1	TGTGCCAGCTCACCTGGGACAGACAATGAGCAGTTCTTC	CASSPGTDNEQFF
few	TRBJ2-7	TRBV19	.	TGTGCCAGTAGCTCCGGGACATACTACGAGCAGTACTTC	CASSSGTYYEQYF
.	TRBJ2-5	TRBV11-2	TRBD1	TGTGCCAGCAGCTCCTACGGACAGGGGGCGGAGACCCAGTACTTC	CASSSYGQGAETQYF
few	TRBJ1-2	TRBV27	TRBD1	TGTGCCAGCAGTCCCCAGAGGGGACAGGGGAACTATGGCTACACCTTC	CASSPQRGQGNYGYTF
.	TRBJ2-5	TRBV29-1	.	TGCAGCGTTATACAGCTCCAAGAGACCCAGTACTTC	CSVIQLQETQYF
few	TRBJ2-2	TRBV18	.	TGTGCCAGCTCACCACAGGGGCCATCCACCGGGGAGCTGTTTTTT	CASSPQGPSTGELFF
.	TRBJ2-3	TRBV7-3	.	TGTGCCAGCAGCTTAACGGGGAGCCGCACAGATACGCAGTATTTT	CASSLTGSRTDTQYF
.	TRBJ2-5	TRBV5-1	TRBD1	TGCGCCAGCGAGGGTACAGGGGGCAACCCTGGGGGGACCCAGTACTTC	CASEGTGGNPGGTQYF
few	TRBJ1-5	TRBV4-2	TRBD1	TGTGCCAGCAGCCAAGTTTTGGCAGGGGGGAATCAGCCCCAGCATTTT	CASSQVLAGGNQPQHF
.	TRBJ2-3	TRBV5-1	.	TGCGCCAGCAGCGTGAACTTCCCCCCCACAGATACGCAGTATTTT	CASSVNFPPTDTQYF
.	TRBJ2-7	TRBV5-6	.	TGTGCCAGCAGCTTGGGAACAGGGCCAGCCGACGAGCAGTACTTC	CASSLGTGPADEQYF
many	TRBJ2-2	TRBV7-9	.	TGTGCCAGCAGCTCACGAGAGCGGTCCTTCGGGTACACCGGGGAGCTGTTTTTT	CASSSRERSFGYTGELFF
many	TRBJ2-1	TRBV29-1	.	TGCAGCGTTGACAGGAACTCCTACAATGAGCAGTTCTTC	CSVDRNSYNEQFF
.	TRBJ1-5	TRBV19	.	TGTGCCAGTAGCCCGACATGGGGAGTGTCCGGGCAGCCCCAGCATTTT	CASSPTWGVSGQPQHF
few	TRBJ2-1	TRBV28	TRBD2	TGTGCCAGCAGTTCAACGACTAGCGGATCCTACAATGAGCAGTTCTTC	CASSSTTSGSYNEQFF
few	TRBJ2-1	TRBV7-8	.	TGTGCCAGCAGCTTAGCGCGTACTAGCCTATACAATGAGCAGTTCTTC	CASSLARTSLYNEQFF